This T cell receptor (beta chain) was obtained from a study of T cells expressing NK-cell markers. For the study at large: Source material for TCR beta repertoires consisted of sorted CD3+CD56+NKG2C+, CD3+CD56+NKG2C- and CD3+CD56-NKG2C+ T cells. In the group of eight sequenced donors, seven were HCMV-seropositive and one was seronegative. Whole-study results and caveats: As a fraction of CD8+ T cells, dominant NKG2C+ clonotypes reached about 1.0-7.5% in six donors.

The CDR3 is 12 amino acids. The germline V gene encodes CDR1 MGHDK and CDR2 SYGVNS. Researchers built TCR beta cDNA using 5'RACE template switching with UMIs. TCRdb reworked the 5' RACE reads into one entry per CDR3 protein, no DNA. The table for this sample gives 150,000 to 180,000 distinct CDR3 sequences. In the case of this clonotype: Its antigen is not known.

This rearrangement joins TRBV25-1 to TRBJ2-5. Material: blood T cells: a sorted CD56 or NKG2C T cell subset, CD4+ or CD8+ T cells, or bulk PBMC T cells (not recorded which). The clonotype originates from a woman in her forties or fifties in good health. The CDR3 loop is CASSGYQETQYF. Together with reference TRBV25-1 and TRBJ2-5, the CDR3 gives the full variable domain: EADIYQTPRYLVIGTGKKITLECSQTMGHDKMYWYQQDPGMELHLIHYSYGVNSTEKGDLSSESTVSRIRTEHFPLTLESARPSHTSQYLCASSGYQETQYFGPGTRLLVL.